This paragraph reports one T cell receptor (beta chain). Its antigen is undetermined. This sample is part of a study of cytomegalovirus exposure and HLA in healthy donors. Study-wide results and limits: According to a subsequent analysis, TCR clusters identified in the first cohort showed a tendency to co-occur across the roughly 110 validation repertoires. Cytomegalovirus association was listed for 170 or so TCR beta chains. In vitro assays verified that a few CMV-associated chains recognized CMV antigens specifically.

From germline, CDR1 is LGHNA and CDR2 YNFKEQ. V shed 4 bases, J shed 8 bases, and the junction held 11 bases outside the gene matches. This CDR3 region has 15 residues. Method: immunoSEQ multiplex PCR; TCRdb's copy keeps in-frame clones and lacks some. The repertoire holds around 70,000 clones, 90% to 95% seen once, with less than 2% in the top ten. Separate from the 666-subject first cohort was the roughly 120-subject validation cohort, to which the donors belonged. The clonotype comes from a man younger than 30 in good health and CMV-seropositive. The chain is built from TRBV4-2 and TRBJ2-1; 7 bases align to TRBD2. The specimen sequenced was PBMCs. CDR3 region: CASSPRLAGSDEQFF. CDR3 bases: TGTGCCAGCAGCCCCAGACTAGCAGGTTCGGATGAGCAGTTCTTC.